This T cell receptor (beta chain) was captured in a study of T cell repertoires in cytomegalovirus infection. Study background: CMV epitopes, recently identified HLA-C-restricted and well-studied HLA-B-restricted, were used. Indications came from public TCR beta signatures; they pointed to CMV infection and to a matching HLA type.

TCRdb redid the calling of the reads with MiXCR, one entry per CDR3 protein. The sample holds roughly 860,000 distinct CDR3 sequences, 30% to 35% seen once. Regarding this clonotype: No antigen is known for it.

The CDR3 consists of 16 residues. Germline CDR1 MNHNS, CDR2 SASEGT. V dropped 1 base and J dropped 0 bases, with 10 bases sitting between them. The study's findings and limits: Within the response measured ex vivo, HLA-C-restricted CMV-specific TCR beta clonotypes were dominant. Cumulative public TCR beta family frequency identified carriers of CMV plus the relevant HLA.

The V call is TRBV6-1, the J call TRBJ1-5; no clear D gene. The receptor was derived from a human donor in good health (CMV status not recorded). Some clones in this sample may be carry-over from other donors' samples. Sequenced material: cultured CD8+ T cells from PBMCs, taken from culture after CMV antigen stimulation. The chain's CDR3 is CASSEGFYNSNQPQHF. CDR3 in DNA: TGTGCCAGCAGTGAAGGCTTCTACAATAGCAATCAGCCCCAGCATTTT.